The following is a T cell receptor (beta chain) sequence with its context. This sequence may be a read error, since a much larger clone differs from it by one base. TCRdb re-analysed the PCR reads in MiXCR, keeping a single row per CDR3 protein. The sample lists about 63,000 distinct CDR3 sequences; 15% to 20% were seen once. Trimming shortened V by 8 bases and J by 5 bases, and 28 bases separated the two germline ends. The CDR3 runs 18 residues. This sample is part of a study of molecular identifiers for immune sequencing clone quantification. This chain connects TRBV5-3 to TRBJ2-2; a possible D gene is TRBD2 (6 bases). TRBV5-3 qualifies as an ORF whose function is uncertain. The receptor comes from a human donor in good health. Some libraries in this study had Jurkat cell RNA spiked in. The sequencing sample was made of naive CD8+ T cells from blood, with Jurkat cell RNA spiked in. As to subset: FACS-sorted CD8+CD4-CCR7+CD45RA+ naive T cells. The CDR3 DNA is TGTGCCAGCAGCCCCAACCCCCGGGACTGGGCTTTTACCGGGGAGCTGTTTTTT. Protein: CASSPNPRDWAFTGELFF.